This TCR beta chain was sequenced during a study of T cells in women clearing cervical HPV infection. In the study overall: Case blood was drawn a median about 150 days after lesion detection. Notes on the study in general: It is unknown whether associations predate infection; no effector/memory or HPV-specific sorting.

The CDR3 has 11 amino acids. Germline assignment: CDR1 KGHSH and CDR2 LQKENI. Here immunoSEQ multiplex PCR was the method, and the copy in TCRdb shows in-frame clones only, minus some. The sample has about 23,000 clones. Details on this clone: Its antigen is still unknown. Sequencing ends 3 residues short of the CDR3 end; the germline J gene provides the rest.

This clonotype originated in a woman between 18 and 70 years old with a cervical HPV16 infection that either progressed to CIN3+ or cleared (not recorded which). The J gene is TRBJ1-1, the V gene TRBV18; 7 nucleotides align to TRBD1. Sequencing was done on a sample of blood buffy coat. Here the CDR3 reads CASSGDSSAFF. The CDR3 bases that were read are TGTGCCAGCTCAGGGGACAGTTCA.